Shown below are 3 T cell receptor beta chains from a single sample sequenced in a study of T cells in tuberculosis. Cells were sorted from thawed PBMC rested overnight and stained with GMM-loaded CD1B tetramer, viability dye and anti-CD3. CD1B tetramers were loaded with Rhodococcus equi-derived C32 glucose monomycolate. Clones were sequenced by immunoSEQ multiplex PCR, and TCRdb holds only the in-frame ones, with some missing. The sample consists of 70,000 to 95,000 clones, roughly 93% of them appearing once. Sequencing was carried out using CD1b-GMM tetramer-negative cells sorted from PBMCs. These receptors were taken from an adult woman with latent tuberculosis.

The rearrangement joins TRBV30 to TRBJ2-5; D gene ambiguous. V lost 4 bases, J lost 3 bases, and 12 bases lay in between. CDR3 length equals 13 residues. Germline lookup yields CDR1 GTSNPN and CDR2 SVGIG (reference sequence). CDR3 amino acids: CAWMASSKETQYF. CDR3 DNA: TGTGCCTGGATGGCTTCCTCCAAAGAGACCCAGTACTTC.

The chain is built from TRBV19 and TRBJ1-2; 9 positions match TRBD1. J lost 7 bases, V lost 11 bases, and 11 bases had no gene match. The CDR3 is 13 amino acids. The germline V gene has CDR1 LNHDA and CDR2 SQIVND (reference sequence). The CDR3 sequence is CAGANTGGSGYTF. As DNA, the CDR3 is TGTGCCGGGGCAAACACAGGGGGCTCTGGCTACACCTTC.

The DNA for the CDR3 is TGTGCCAGTAGTATATCGGGAGTTGGGACTGAAGCTTTCTTT. This gives the protein CASSISGVGTEAFF. V is TRBV19 and J is TRBJ1-1; D ambiguous. Germline CDR1 is LNHDA and CDR2 is SQIVND (reference sequence). Trimming removed 2 bases from V and 5 bases from J, with 12 bases in between. The CDR3 is 14 residues long.